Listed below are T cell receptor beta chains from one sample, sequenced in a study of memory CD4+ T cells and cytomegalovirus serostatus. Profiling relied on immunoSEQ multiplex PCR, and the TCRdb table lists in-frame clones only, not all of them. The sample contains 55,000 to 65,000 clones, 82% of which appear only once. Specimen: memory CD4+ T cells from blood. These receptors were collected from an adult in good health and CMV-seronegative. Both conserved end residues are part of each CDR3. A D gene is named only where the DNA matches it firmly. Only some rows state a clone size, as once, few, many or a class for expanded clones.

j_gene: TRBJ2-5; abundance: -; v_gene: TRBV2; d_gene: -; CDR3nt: TGTGCCAGCAGTGAGGGAAGAACCAGGCCTCAAGAGACCCAGTACTTC; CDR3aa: CASSEGRTRPQETQYF
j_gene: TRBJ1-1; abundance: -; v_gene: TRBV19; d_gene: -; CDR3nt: TGTGCCAGTAGCCGGGTCACGAACACTGAAGCTTTCTTT; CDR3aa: CASSRVTNTEAFF
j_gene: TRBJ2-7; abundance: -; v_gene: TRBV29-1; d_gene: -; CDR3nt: TGCAGCGCCTCAAGGACAGATAGCTACGAGCAGTACTTC; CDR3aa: CSASRTDSYEQYF
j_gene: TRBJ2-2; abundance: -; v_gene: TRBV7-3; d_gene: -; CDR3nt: TGTGCCAGCAGTCCAGGAACGGGCGGGGAGCTGTTTTTT; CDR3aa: CASSPGTGGELFF
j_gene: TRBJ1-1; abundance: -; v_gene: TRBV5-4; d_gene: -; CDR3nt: TGTGCCAGCAGCCCTGGAACATTTGGGGGGCCGAATGAAGCTTTCTTT; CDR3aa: CASSPGTFGGPNEAFF
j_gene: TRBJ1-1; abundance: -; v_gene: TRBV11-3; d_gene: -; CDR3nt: TGTGCCAGCAGCTTAGACGGCACTGAAGCTTTCTTT; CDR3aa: CASSLDGTEAFF
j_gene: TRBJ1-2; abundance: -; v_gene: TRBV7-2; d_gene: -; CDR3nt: TGTGCCAGCAGCTCCGTATTAGAGGGAGGTAACTATGGCTACACCTTC; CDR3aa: CASSSVLEGGNYGYTF
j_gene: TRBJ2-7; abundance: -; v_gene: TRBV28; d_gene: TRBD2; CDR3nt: TGTGCCAGCAGTTTCCGGGGGGTCAGCGAGCAGTACTTC; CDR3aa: CASSFRGVSEQYF
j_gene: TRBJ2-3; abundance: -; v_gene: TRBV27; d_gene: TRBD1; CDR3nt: TGTGCCAGCAGTTTACCGGGACAGATAATCACAGATACGCAGTATTTT; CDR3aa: CASSLPGQIITDTQYF
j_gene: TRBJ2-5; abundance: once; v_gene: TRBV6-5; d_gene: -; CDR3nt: TGTGCCAGCAGTTACTCGCCCAGAACTTACCAAGAGACCCAGTACTTC; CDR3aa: CASSYSPRTYQETQYF
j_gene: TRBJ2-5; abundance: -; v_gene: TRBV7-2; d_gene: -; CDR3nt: TGTGCCAGCAGCTCCCCCCCTGAGACCCAGTACTTC; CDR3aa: CASSSPPETQYF
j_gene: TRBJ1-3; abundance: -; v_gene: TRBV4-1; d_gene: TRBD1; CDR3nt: TGCGCCAGCAGTACCCGGACAGGCGAACTCTCTGGAAACACCATATATTTT; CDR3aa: CASSTRTGELSGNTIYF
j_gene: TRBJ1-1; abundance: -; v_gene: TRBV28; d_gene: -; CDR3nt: TGTGCCAGCAGCTTGGAAAGCATGAACACTGAAGCTTTCTTT; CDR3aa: CASSLESMNTEAFF
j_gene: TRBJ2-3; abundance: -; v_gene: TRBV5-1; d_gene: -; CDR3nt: TGCGCCAGCAGCTTGGCCACGAGTACAGATACGCAGTATTTT; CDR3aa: CASSLATSTDTQYF
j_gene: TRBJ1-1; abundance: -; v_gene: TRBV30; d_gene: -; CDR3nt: TGTGCCTGGAGTGTACTACTCGGGAAAACTGAAGCTTTCTTT; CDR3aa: CAWSVLLGKTEAFF
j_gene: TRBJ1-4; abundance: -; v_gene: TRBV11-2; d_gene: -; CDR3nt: TGTGCCAGCAGCTTAGGACAATTGCCAACTAATGAAAAACTGTTTTTT; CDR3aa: CASSLGQLPTNEKLFF
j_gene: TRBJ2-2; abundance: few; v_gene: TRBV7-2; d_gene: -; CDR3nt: TGTGCCAGCAGCTTAGTGTCTACCGGAACCGGGGAGCTGTTTTTT; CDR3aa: CASSLVSTGTGELFF
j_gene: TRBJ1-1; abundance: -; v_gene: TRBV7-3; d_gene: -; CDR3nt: TGTGCCAGCAGCCCGCGACCGGGAGGGACTGAAGCTTTCTTT; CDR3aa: CASSPRPGGTEAFF
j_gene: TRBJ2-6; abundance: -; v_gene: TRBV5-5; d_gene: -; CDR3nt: TGTGCCAGCAGCTTCTCGCTCTCTGGGGCCAACGTCCTGACTTTC; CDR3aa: CASSFSLSGANVLTF
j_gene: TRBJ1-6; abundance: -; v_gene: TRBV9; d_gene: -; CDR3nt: TGTGCCAGCAGCGGAACGTATAATTCACCCCTCCACTTT; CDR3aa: CASSGTYNSPLHF
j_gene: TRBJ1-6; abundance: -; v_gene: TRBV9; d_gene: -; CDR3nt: TGTGCCAGCAGCGGGTCCAGGGCGGATTCACCCCTCCACTTT; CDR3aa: CASSGSRADSPLHF
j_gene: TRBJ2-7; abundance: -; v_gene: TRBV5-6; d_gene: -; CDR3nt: TGTGCCAGCAGCTTGGGGTATGACGAGCAGTACTTC; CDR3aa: CASSLGYDEQYF
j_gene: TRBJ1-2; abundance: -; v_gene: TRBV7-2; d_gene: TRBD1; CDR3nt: TGTGCCAGCAGCTCCGGACAGGGGGCCTCCTATGGCTACACCTTC; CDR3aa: CASSSGQGASYGYTF
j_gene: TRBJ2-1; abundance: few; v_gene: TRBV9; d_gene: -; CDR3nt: TGTGCCAGCAGTGTTTCGGGGATCTACAATGAGCAGTTCTTC; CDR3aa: CASSVSGIYNEQFF
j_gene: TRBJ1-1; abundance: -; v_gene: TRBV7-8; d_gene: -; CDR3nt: TGTGCCAGCAGCTTAAAAGTCAACACTGAAGCTTTCTTT; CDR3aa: CASSLKVNTEAFF
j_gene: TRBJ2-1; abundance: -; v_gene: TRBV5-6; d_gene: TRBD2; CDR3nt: TGTGCCAGCAGGCCACTAGCGGGGGGGTTCAATGAGCAGTTCTTC; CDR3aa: CASRPLAGGFNEQFF
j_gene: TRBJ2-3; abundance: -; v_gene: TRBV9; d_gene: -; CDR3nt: TGTGCCAGCAGCGTGACAGGCACTGACACAGATACGCAGTATTTT; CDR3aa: CASSVTGTDTDTQYF
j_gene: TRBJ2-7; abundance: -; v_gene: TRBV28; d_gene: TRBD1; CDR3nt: TGTGCCAGCGGTGGACAGGGTGAGGTCTCCTACGAGCAGTACTTC; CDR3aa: CASGGQGEVSYEQYF
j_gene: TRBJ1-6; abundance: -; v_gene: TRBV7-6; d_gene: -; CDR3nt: TGTGCCAGCAGCTCTCGTGCGGGGGATTCACCCCTCCACTTT; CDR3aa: CASSSRAGDSPLHF
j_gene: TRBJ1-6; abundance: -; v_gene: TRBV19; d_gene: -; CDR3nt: TGTGCCAGTAGTATATGGCCTCCCGGAAATTCACCCCTCCACTTT; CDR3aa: CASSIWPPGNSPLHF
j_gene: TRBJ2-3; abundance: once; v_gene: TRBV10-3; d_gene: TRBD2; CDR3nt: TGTGCCACCCGGGGGGGGGCCATGGAAGATACGCAGTATTTT; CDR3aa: CATRGGAMEDTQYF
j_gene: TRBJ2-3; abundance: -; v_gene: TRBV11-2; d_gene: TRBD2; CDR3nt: TGTGCCGGGGGGGGAGCAGATACGCAGTATTTT; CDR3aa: CAGGGADTQYF
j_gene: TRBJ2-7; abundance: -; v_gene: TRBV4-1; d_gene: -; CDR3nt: TGCGCCAGCAGCCGGGGACCGGGACCAACCTACGAGCAGTACTTC; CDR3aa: CASSRGPGPTYEQYF
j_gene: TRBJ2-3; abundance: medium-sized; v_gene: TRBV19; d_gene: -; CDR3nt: TGTGCCGCCCCCGGGACGGTGGTTGGTACGCAGTATTTT; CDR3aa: CAAPGTVVGTQYF
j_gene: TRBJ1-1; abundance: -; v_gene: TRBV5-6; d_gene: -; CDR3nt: TGTGCCAGCAGCCGGGACCGCGGGGCTTTCTTT; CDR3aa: CASSRDRGAFF
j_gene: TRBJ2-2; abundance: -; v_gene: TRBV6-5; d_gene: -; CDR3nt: TGTGCCAGCAGAAGGGCGCTCAACGGGGAGCTGTTTTTT; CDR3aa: CASRRALNGELFF
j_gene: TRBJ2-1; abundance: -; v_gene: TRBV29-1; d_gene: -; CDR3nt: TGCAGCGTTGATTCTCCCGAGCGGAGAACCTACAATGAGCAGTTCTTC; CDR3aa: CSVDSPERRTYNEQFF